Below, 24 T cell receptor beta chains from the same sample are listed, as sequenced in a study of somatic mutations in cytotoxic T cells in rheumatoid arthritis. Using immunoSEQ multiplex PCR, the repertoire was profiled, and TCRdb retains in-frame clones only, with some absent. Of approximately 17,000 clones detected, about three quarters appear once; the ten largest clones hold around 5%. Sequenced sample: CD8+ T cells sorted from blood. Receptors originate from an adult with rheumatoid arthritis.

CDR3 in amino acids: CASSYYGLVDTQYF. The CDR3 nucleotides are TGTGCCAGCAGCTACTACGGCCTGGTAGATACGCAGTATTTT. The chain links TRBV14 to TRBJ2-3; D is unresolved. The CDR3 has 14 amino acids. Trimming cost V 5 bases and J 5 bases, with 14 bases left between them. Germline loops: CDR1 SGHDN, CDR2 FVKESK.

Concerning this clone itself: The junction departs from germline at one end; a sequencing error may be responsible. The chain uses TRBV4-1 and TRBJ1-2; D uncertain. Germline CDR1 is MGHRA and CDR2 is YSYEKL. The CDR3 is 9 amino acids. The CDR3 sequence is CASSQGFAF. CDR3 DNA: TGCGCCAGCAGCCAAGGGTTTGCCTTC.

The chain combines TRBV9 with TRBJ2-3; D remains ambiguous. In germline, CDR1 is SGDLS, CDR2 YYNGEE. V lost 0 bases and J 0 bases, leaving 11 bases between the germline ends. The length of the CDR3 is 16 residues. The CDR3 spells CASSVESQSSTDTQYF. DNA for the CDR3: TGTGCCAGCAGCGTAGAATCCCAGTCTAGCACAGATACGCAGTATTTT. Full variable domain (rest looked up from reference TRBV9 and TRBJ2-3): DSGVTQTPKHLITATGQRVTLRCSPRSGDLSVYWYQQSLDQGLQFLIQYYNGEERAKGNILERFSAQQFPDLHSELNLSSLELGDSALYFCASSVESQSSTDTQYFGPGTRLTVL.

The chain uses TRBV5-6 and TRBJ1-4, with TRBD1 as a possible D gene (6 bases). The ends were cut back, 3 bases at V and 7 bases at J, with 13 bases in the middle. This CDR3 contains 14 residues. Germline V gene sequence: CDR1 SGHDT, CDR2 YYEEEE. Written as DNA, the CDR3 is TGTGCCAGCAGCTACGTAGAGGGGGGTGAAAAACTGTTTTTT. Translating gives CASSYVEGGEKLFF. The full variable domain, with the rest looked up from reference TRBV5-6 and TRBJ1-4, is DAGVTQSPTHLIKTRGQQVTLRCSPKSGHDTVSWYQQALGQGPQFIFQYYEEEERQRGNFPDRFSGHQFPNYSSELNVNALLLGDSALYLCASSYVEGGEKLFFGSGTQLSVL.

The chain has TRBV5-1 and TRBJ2-1, with D perhaps matching TRBD2 (6 bases). V lost 0 bases to trimming and J lost 4 bases, with 11 bases between them. Germline CDR1 SGHRS, CDR2 YFSETQ. The CDR3 contains 15 residues. CDR3 coding DNA: TGCGCCAGCAGCTTGGGGGACTGGGAGTACAATGAGCAGTTCTTC. It translates to CASSLGDWEYNEQFF.

This clone was observed a few times. This chain joins TRBV19 and TRBJ1-1; D is undetermined. Germline CDR1 is LNHDA and CDR2 is SQIVND (reference sequence). V lost 2 bases to trimming and J lost 1 base, with 5 bases between them. This CDR3 has 13 amino acids. DNA for the CDR3: TGTGCCAGTAGTATATTTCCGAACACTGAAGCTTTCTTT. Residues: CASSIFPNTEAFF.

Concerning this clone itself: The junction does not match germline at one end; this may be a read error. The CDR3 loop is CASSQDPSGGAYDEQFF. In nucleotides, the CDR3 is TGCGCCAGCAGCCAAGACCCTAGCGGGGGGGCCTACGATGAGCAGTTCTTC. The chain employs TRBV4-1 and TRBJ2-1; 12 bases map to TRBD2. The germline CDR1 and CDR2 sequences are MGHRA and YSYEKL. The CDR3 is 17 residues long.

The chain carries TRBV13 and TRBJ1-1; D is unclear. The V and J ends lost 0 bases and 5 bases respectively, with 7 bases between them. The CDR3 runs 13 residues. The germline gives CDR1 PRHDT, CDR2 FYEKMQ (reference sequence). In nucleotides, the CDR3 is TGTGCCAGCAGCTTAGGCCGGGGAACTGAAGCTTTCTTT. Translating gives CASSLGRGTEAFF.

This chain connects TRBV10-3 to TRBJ2-7; 8 bases agree with TRBD1. V shed 6 bases, J shed 2 bases, and the junction held 15 bases outside the gene matches. The CDR3 is 17 amino acids. Germline values: CDR1 ENHRY, CDR2 SYGVKD. The DNA of the CDR3 is TGTGCCATCAGCCACGATCCGGACAGGGCAGGGGCCTACGAGCAGTACTTC. It codes for CAISHDPDRAGAYEQYF.

The chain carries TRBV19 and TRBJ1-2; D is undetermined. The CDR3 contains 15 residues. V lost 9 bases to trimming and J lost 6 bases, with 23 bases between them. The germline V gene encodes CDR1 LNHDA and CDR2 SQIVND (reference sequence). CDR3 nucleotide sequence: TGTGCCAGCAACATGAACGACCTCTGGAGGGATGGCTACACCTTC. Encoded protein: CASNMNDLWRDGYTF.

This clone was found once. The chain recombines TRBV11-2 with TRBJ1-6; D remains ambiguous. The ends were cut back, 6 bases at V and 5 bases at J, with 5 bases in the middle. CDR1 and CDR2 from the germline V gene are SGHAT and FQNNGV. The CDR3 covers 12 residues. CDR3 amino acids: CASRFDNSPLHF. DNA for the CDR3: TGTGCCAGCAGGTTTGATAATTCACCCCTCCACTTT.

This chain connects TRBV7-2 to TRBJ2-1, with D maybe TRBD1 (6 bases). CDR1 and CDR2 (germline): SGHTA, FQGNSA. V was pared by 3 bases and J by 8 bases, with 11 bases between. The length of the CDR3 is 13 residues. CDR3: CASSLNRVYEQFF. CDR3 nucleotides: TGTGCCAGCAGCTTGAACAGGGTCTATGAGCAGTTCTTC.

V gene TRBV11-2 combines with J gene TRBJ2-7; 13 bases are a match to TRBD2. Unmatched junction bases numbered 3, after V lost 8 bases and J lost 2 bases. There are 14 residues in the CDR3. In germline, CDR1 is SGHAT, CDR2 FQNNGV. The CDR3 nucleotides read TGTGCCAGCGGCGGACTAGCGGGGGCCTACGAGCAGTACTTC. This encodes CASGGLAGAYEQYF.

This chain joins TRBV9 and TRBJ2-2, with unresolved D. The V gene's germline CDR1 is SGDLS and CDR2 YYNGEE. V lost 0 bases and J 3 bases, leaving 9 bases between the germline ends. CDR3 size: 15 residues. The CDR3 DNA reads as TGTGCCAGCAGCGTAGTAGGGCAGCACACCGGGGAGCTGTTTTTT. Its protein product is CASSVVGQHTGELFF. Supplemented by reference TRBV9 and TRBJ2-2, the full variable domain reads DSGVTQTPKHLITATGQRVTLRCSPRSGDLSVYWYQQSLDQGLQFLIQYYNGEERAKGNILERFSAQQFPDLHSELNLSSLELGDSALYFCASSVVGQHTGELFFGEGSRLTVL.

The J gene is TRBJ1-5, the V gene TRBV2; D remains unclear. Germline assignment: CDR1 SNHLY and CDR2 FYNNEI. V lost 6 bases and J lost 1, with 7 bases in between. The CDR3 sequence is 13 residues long. The CDR3 nucleotides read TGTGCCAGCAGGACTGGAAGCAATCAGCCCCAGCATTTT. It specifies CASRTGSNQPQHF.

The chain has TRBV7-6 and TRBJ1-5; TRBD1 agrees at 9 bases. CDR1 is SGHVS, CDR2 FNYEAQ, per germline. The length of the CDR3 is 14 residues. Trimming cost V 5 bases and J 5 bases; bases outside gene matches: 4. Written as DNA, the CDR3 is TGTGCCAGCAGCCGGGGACAGGGTGATCAGCCCCAGCATTTT. It is translated as CASSRGQGDQPQHF.

In DNA, the CDR3 is TGTGCCAGCAGCGCTACAGGGGGCCCCCAGCCCTACAATGAGCAGTTCTTC. Amino acids: CASSATGGPQPYNEQFF. The chain has TRBV7-9 and TRBJ2-1, with 9 bases that match TRBD1. V was clipped by 5 bases and J by 2 bases; unmatched bases: 10. CDR1 is SEHNR, CDR2 FQNEAQ, per germline (reference sequence). The CDR3 is 17 residues long.

This chain uses TRBV13 with TRBJ2-7; D assignment may be TRBD1 or TRBD2 (7 bases each). The germline gives CDR1 PRHDT, CDR2 FYEKMQ (reference sequence). V lost 8 bases and J lost 7, with 18 bases in between. This CDR3 is built from 13 residues. This chain's CDR3 is CASGREGALEQYF. The CDR3, as DNA: TGTGCCAGCGGGAGGGAGGGGGCCTTGGAGCAGTACTTC.

J is TRBJ2-4 and V is TRBV6-1; weak D call: TRBD1 (5 bases). The V end was cut by 0 bases, the J end by 6 bases, with 9 bases between. The CDR3 totals 14 residues. Germline CDR1 and CDR2: MNHNS and SASEGT. CDR3 nucleotides: TGTGCCAGCAGTGAAGCAGGGGTTGGAAACATTCAGTACTTC. Protein sequence: CASSEAGVGNIQYF.

The count of this clone is one. V gene TRBV11-1 combines with J gene TRBJ2-1, with D unresolved. The V end lost 6 bases, the J end lost 7 bases, and 16 bases lay between the germline ends. The length of the CDR3 is 14 residues. CDR1 SGHAT and CDR2 FQDESV come from the germline V gene (reference sequence). The CDR3 spells CASRKDTFKNEQFF. The CDR3 nucleotides read TGTGCCAGCAGAAAAGACACTTTCAAGAATGAGCAGTTCTTC.

The V and J genes are TRBV10-3 and TRBJ2-7; possible D gene TRBD2, 6 bases. The CDR3 runs 13 residues. In germline, CDR1 is ENHRY, CDR2 SYGVKD. The V end was cut by 10 bases, the J end by 7 bases, with 20 bases between. CDR3 nucleotide sequence: TGTGCCACTTCCGGGACTGACTACCTAGAGCAGTACTTC. This encodes CATSGTDYLEQYF.

The chain has TRBV27 and TRBJ1-1, with D uncertain. Per the germline V gene, CDR1 is MNHEY and CDR2 is SMNVEV (reference sequence). This CDR3 comprises 15 residues. V lost 2 bases to trimming and J lost 0 bases, with 10 bases between them. This CDR3 reads CASSLRITVNTEAFF. CDR3 bases: TGTGCCAGCAGTTTAAGGATAACGGTGAACACTGAAGCTTTCTTT.

The chain couples TRBV27 to TRBJ2-7; D may be TRBD1 or TRBD2 (6 bases each). Trimming stripped 7 bases from V and 12 bases from J, with 16 bases between. The CDR3 length is 11 residues. Germline V gives CDR1 MNHEY, CDR2 SMNVEV (reference sequence). CDR3 in DNA: TGTGCCAGCAAGAGGGGGGCTGGTATGTACTTC. This gives the protein CASKRGAGMYF.

The chain links TRBV2 to TRBJ1-2; D call uncertain. Trimming took 0 bases from V and 0 from J, leaving 11 bases between them. This CDR3 is built from 16 residues. CDR1 is SNHLY, CDR2 FYNNEI, per germline. DNA for the CDR3: TGTGCCAGCAGTGAAGCGAGGGCAGTCTCTAACTATGGCTACACCTTC. Residues: CASSEARAVSNYGYTF.